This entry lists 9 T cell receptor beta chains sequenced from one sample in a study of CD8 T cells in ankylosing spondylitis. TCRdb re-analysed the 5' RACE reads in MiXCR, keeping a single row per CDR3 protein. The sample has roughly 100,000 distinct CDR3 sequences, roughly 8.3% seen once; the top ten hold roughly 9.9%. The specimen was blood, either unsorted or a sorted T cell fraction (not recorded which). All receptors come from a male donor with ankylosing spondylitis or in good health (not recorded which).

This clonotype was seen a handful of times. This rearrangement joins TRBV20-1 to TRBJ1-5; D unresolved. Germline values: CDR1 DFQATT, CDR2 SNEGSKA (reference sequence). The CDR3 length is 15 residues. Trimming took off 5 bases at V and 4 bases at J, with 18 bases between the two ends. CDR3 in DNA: TGCAGTGCTCGGAGTTCTTGGGCCCCAAATCAGCCCCAGCATTTT. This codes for CSARSSWAPNQPQHF.

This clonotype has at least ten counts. CDR3 residues: CASRRTPWTYEQYF. CDR3 DNA sequence: TGTGCCAGCCGAAGGACACCGTGGACCTACGAGCAGTACTTC. The J gene is TRBJ2-7, the V gene TRBV6-4; tentatively, D is TRBD1 (5 bases). The germline gives CDR1 MRHNA, CDR2 SNTAGT. V lost 8 bases, J lost 2 bases, and 16 bases lay in between. CDR3 length: 14 amino acids.

The CDR3 here is CASSQGGITGFPDTQYF. The CDR3 DNA is TGTGCCAGCAGCCAAGGGGGGATAACAGGGTTCCCAGATACGCAGTATTTT. This rearrangement joins TRBV3-1 to TRBJ2-3; TRBD1 might be the D (6 bases). The CDR3 contains 17 residues. V was shortened by 1 base and J by 4 bases, with 18 bases between the two germline ends. Germline loops: CDR1 LGHDT, CDR2 YNNKEL (reference sequence).

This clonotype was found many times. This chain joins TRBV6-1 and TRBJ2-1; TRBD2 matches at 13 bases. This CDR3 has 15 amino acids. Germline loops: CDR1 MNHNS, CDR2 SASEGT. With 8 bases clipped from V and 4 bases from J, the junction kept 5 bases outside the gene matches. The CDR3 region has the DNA TGTGCCAGCGGCTCACTAGCGGGAGGGTACAATGAGCAGTTCTTC. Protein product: CASGSLAGGYNEQFF.

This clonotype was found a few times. The CDR3 spells CASSASGGADTQYF. CDR3 nucleotides: TGTGCCAGCAGTGCCAGCGGGGGGGCAGATACGCAGTATTTT. The gene calls are TRBV28 and TRBJ2-3, with TRBD2 matching 10 bases. V was pared by 5 bases and J by 4 bases, with 3 bases of the junction left unmatched. CDR1 MDHEN and CDR2 SYDVKM come from the germline V gene. There are 14 residues in the CDR3. The entire variable domain, with the rest obtained from reference TRBV28 and TRBJ2-3, is as follows: DVKVTQSSRYLVKRTGEKVFLECVQDMDHENMFWYRQDPGLGLRLIYFSYDVKMKEKGDIPEGYSVSREKKERFSLILESASTNQTSMYLCASSASGGADTQYFGPGTRLTVL.

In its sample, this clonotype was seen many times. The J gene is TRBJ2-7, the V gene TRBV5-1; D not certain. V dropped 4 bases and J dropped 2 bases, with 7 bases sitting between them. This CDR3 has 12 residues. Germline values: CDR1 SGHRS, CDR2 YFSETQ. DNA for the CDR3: TGCGCCAGCAGCCAGGCCGCCTACGAGCAGTACTTC. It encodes CASSQAAYEQYF.

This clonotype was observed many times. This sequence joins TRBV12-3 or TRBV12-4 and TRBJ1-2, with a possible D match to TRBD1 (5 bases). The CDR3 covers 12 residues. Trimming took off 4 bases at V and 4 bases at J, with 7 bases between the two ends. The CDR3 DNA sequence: TGTGCCAGCAGTTCAGGGACCTATGGCTACACCTTC. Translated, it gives CASSSGTYGYTF.

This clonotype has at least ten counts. This chain's CDR3 is CSVAMDTMNTEAFF. The CDR3 region has the DNA TGCAGCGTGGCGATGGACACCATGAACACTGAAGCTTTCTTT. V and J are TRBV29-1 and TRBJ1-1, with D perhaps TRBD1 (5 bases). V lost 6 bases, J lost 0 bases, and 14 bases lay in between. CDR1 and CDR2 (germline): SQVTM, ANQGSEA. This CDR3 has 14 amino acids.

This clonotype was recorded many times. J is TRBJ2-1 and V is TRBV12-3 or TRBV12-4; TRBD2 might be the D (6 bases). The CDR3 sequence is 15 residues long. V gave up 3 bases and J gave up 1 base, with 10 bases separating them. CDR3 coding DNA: TGTGCCAGCAGTTTGGCGGGGCGGTCCTACAATGAGCAGTTCTTC. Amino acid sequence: CASSLAGRSYNEQFF.